This T cell receptor beta chain was identified during a study of blood T cells in healthy people across ages. A second PCR of roughly 7 to 11 cycles used a sample-barcoded 5' primer and a J-beta primer mix. TCRdb used MiXCR to reprocess the 5' RACE reads, holding one entry per CDR3 protein. The sample shows hundreds of thousands of distinct CDR3 sequences, 58% of them seen only once. This clonotype appeared a single time. CDR3 length: 16 amino acids. Trimming removed 1 base at V and 2 bases at J, with 14 bases between. Germline CDR1 reads SGHTA; CDR2 reads FQGNSA. The source of this sequence is a man younger than 45 in good health. Sequenced input: blood. The chain joins TRBV7-2 to TRBJ2-5; no reliable D call. The CDR3 DNA sequence: TGTGCCAGCAGCTTAGTGGGCCAACACGGGCAAGAGACCCAGTACTTC. Protein: CASSLVGQHGQETQYF.